A single sample gave rise to the 20 T cell receptor beta chains below, sequenced in a study of T cell repertoires in ileal Crohn's disease. This sample's time point: neoterminal ileum biopsy at postoperative endoscopy, about 6 months after surgery. The protocol was immunoSEQ multiplex PCR, while the TCRdb copy is restricted to in-frame clones and leaves out a portion. The profile shows approximately 6,500 clones, approximately 70% of them singletons. The sample taken for sequencing was ileal tissue. All receptors come from an adult with Crohn's disease.

CDR3 nucleotides: TGTGCCAGCAGCCCCGAACAGGGGGCGCGTTCAGGCTACACCTTC. This codes for CASSPEQGARSGYTF. The genes are TRBV5-5 and TRBJ1-2, with TRBD1 identical over 9 bases. V was clipped by 4 bases and J by 8 bases; unmatched bases: 12. The CDR3 covers 15 residues. Germline V CDR1 and CDR2: SGHKS, YYEKEE (reference sequence).

The V gene is TRBV28, the J gene TRBJ1-6, with D perhaps TRBD1 (6 bases). V was shortened by 2 bases and J by 7 bases, with 9 bases between the two germline ends. Germline CDR1 MDHEN, CDR2 SYDVKM. The CDR3 sequence is 14 residues long. The CDR3 loop is CASSLVRGNSPLHF. CDR3 coding DNA: TGTGCCAGCAGTTTAGTCAGGGGCAATTCACCCCTCCACTTT.

The chain links TRBV7-2 to TRBJ2-1, with 9 nucleotides matching TRBD2. This CDR3 comprises 17 residues. Germline values: CDR1 SGHTA, CDR2 FQGNSA. After removal of 1 base from V and 7 bases from J, the junction contained 11 bases not matched to a gene. The CDR3, as DNA: TGTGCCAGCAGCTTAGGTGGATCGAGCGGGAGGAGGAATGAGCAGTTCTTC. Translating gives CASSLGGSSGRRNEQFF.

The chain carries TRBV5-1 and TRBJ1-5; a possible D gene is TRBD1 (5 bases). Trimming left V 4 bases short and J 6 bases short, with 14 bases between. CDR1 is SGHRS, CDR2 YFSETQ, per germline. The CDR3 has 14 amino acids. CDR3 in amino acids: CASSLGNTGQPQHF. The CDR3 DNA follows: TGCGCCAGCAGCCTTGGAAACACAGGTCAGCCCCAGCATTTT.

The CDR3 spells CASSLQANTEAFF. CDR3 sequence (DNA): TGTGCCAGCTCCCTACAGGCGAACACTGAAGCTTTCTTT. The chain has TRBV18 and TRBJ1-1; a weak D match, TRBD1 (5 bases). Trimming removed 6 bases at V and 1 base at J, with 9 bases between. CDR1 is KGHSH and CDR2 is LQKENI in the germline V gene. This CDR3 spans 13 amino acids.

The chain carries TRBV5-5 and TRBJ1-2; 10 nucleotides agree with TRBD1. CDR1 SGHKS and CDR2 YYEKEE come from the germline V gene (reference sequence). V gave up 2 bases and J gave up 7 bases; unmatched junction bases: 5. The CDR3 is 14 residues long. CDR3 residues: CASSFRTGGVGYTF. Written as DNA, the CDR3 is TGTGCCAGCAGCTTCCGGACAGGGGGGGTTGGCTACACCTTC.

V usage is TRBV6-5 and J usage is TRBJ2-2; D not certain. In germline, CDR1 is MNHEY, CDR2 SVGAGI. Trimming took off 8 bases at V and 6 bases at J, with 10 bases between the two ends. CDR3 length: 12 residues. The CDR3 sequence: CASGHESGELFF. CDR3 bases: TGTGCCAGCGGTCATGAGTCCGGGGAGCTGTTTTTT.

This clone was detected only once. The J gene is TRBJ2-7, the V gene TRBV2; 7 bases map to TRBD2. This CDR3 has 14 amino acids. The germline V gene has CDR1 SNHLY and CDR2 FYNNEI. V shed 1 base and J 5 bases; nucleotides not matched to a gene: 5. The CDR3 DNA reads TGTGCCAGCAGTGAAGGCGGGAGTAACCACGAGCAGTACTTC. It specifies CASSEGGSNHEQYF.

This clone has just a few counts. V gene TRBV6-5 combines with J gene TRBJ1-2, with 8 positions matching TRBD1. The V and J ends lost 2 bases and 7 bases, in that order; junction bases with no gene match: 6. Germline CDR1 is MNHEY and CDR2 is SVGAGI. This CDR3 contains 14 residues. The CDR3 DNA reads TGTGCCAGCAGTTACGCCGACAGGGGCCGTGGCTACACCTTC. Amino acid sequence: CASSYADRGRGYTF.

The chain employs TRBV11-3 and TRBJ2-7; TRBD1 might be the D (5 bases). This CDR3 is 14 amino acids long. Germline V lookup: CDR1 SGHNT, CDR2 YENEEA. Trimming shortened V by 3 bases and J by 2 bases, and 11 bases separated the two germline ends. CDR3 coding DNA: TGTGCCAGCAGCTTCAGGGTAGGGACCTACGAGCAGTACTTC. Amino acid sequence: CASSFRVGTYEQYF.

The rearrangement joins TRBV7-9 to TRBJ2-3; 11 bases are a match to TRBD2. The CDR3 totals 16 residues. CDR1 is SEHNR, CDR2 FQNEAQ, per germline (reference sequence). V was clipped by 5 bases and J by 1 base; unmatched bases: 5. CDR3 residues: CASSRISGGGTDTQYF. The CDR3 DNA is TGTGCCAGCAGCCGAATTAGCGGGGGGGGCACAGATACGCAGTATTTT.

The chain links TRBV11-1 to TRBJ2-2, with 8 bases fitting TRBD2. This CDR3 spans 15 amino acids. V shed 1 base, J shed 4 bases, and the junction held 2 bases outside the gene matches. Germline-derived CDR1 and CDR2 are SGHAT and FQDESV (reference sequence). The CDR3 reads CASSLVLAGTGELFF. CDR3 in DNA: TGTGCCAGCAGCTTAGTTCTAGCGGGCACCGGGGAGCTGTTTTTT.

This chain links TRBV29-1 with TRBJ1-1, with 10 bases that match TRBD1. This CDR3 is built from 13 residues. J was trimmed by 3 bases and V by 5 bases; bases with no gene match: 3. The germline gives CDR1 SQVTM, CDR2 ANQGSEA. The CDR3: CSVSGTGDTEAFF. The CDR3 DNA sequence: TGCAGCGTTTCCGGGACAGGGGACACTGAAGCTTTCTTT.

This clone was observed a few times. The CDR3 sequence: CASSLGQPNSGNTIYF. The CDR3 DNA reads as TGTGCCAGCAGCCTAGGACAGCCTAACTCTGGAAACACCATATATTTT. This chain uses TRBV7-9 with TRBJ1-3; tentatively, D is TRBD1 (6 bases). Trimming pared 5 bases from V and 0 bases from J, leaving 14 bases between. The CDR3 sequence is 16 residues long. Per the germline V gene, CDR1 is SEHNR and CDR2 is FQNEAQ (reference sequence).

This clone was seen only once. This chain links TRBV15 with TRBJ2-1; TRBD2 is a possible D gene (5 bases). The CDR3 length is 12 residues. Germline CDR1 reads LNHNV; CDR2 reads YYDKDF (reference sequence). V lost 9 bases, J lost 8 bases, and 14 bases lay in between. The CDR3 sequence is CATATRGYEQFF. The DNA for the CDR3 is TGTGCCACTGCGACCCGCGGGTATGAGCAGTTCTTC. Full variable domain (rest looked up from reference TRBV15 and TRBJ2-1): DAMVIQNPRYQVTQFGKPVTLSCSQTLNHNVMYWYQQKSSQAPKLLFHYYDKDFNNEADTPDNFQSRRPNTSFCFLDIRSPGLGDTAMYLCATATRGYEQFFGPGTRLTVL.

This clone was observed a few times. The CDR3 reads CATPRERGYGYTF. DNA for the CDR3: TGTGCCACCCCCAGGGAGCGGGGCTATGGCTACACCTTC. The rearrangement uses TRBV6-6 and TRBJ1-2; D is possibly TRBD1 (5 bases). Trimming took off 10 bases at V and 4 bases at J, with 16 bases between the two ends. Germline V lookup: CDR1 MNHNY, CDR2 SVGAGI (reference sequence). The CDR3 has 13 amino acids.

The chain is built from TRBV6-1 and TRBJ2-1; perhaps TRBD2 as D (6 bases). Germline assignment: CDR1 MNHNS and CDR2 SASEGT. The CDR3 sequence is 14 residues long. Deletions cut 1 base from V and 9 bases from J, with 13 bases between. DNA of the CDR3: TGTGCCAGCAGTGAAGGGAGGGCTCCGGGTGAGCAGTTCTTC. Encoded protein: CASSEGRAPGEQFF.

The CDR3 region is CAWSGGLAGGREQFF. CDR3 sequence (DNA): TGTGCCTGGAGTGGGGGCCTAGCGGGAGGTCGGGAGCAGTTCTTC. The gene calls are TRBV30 and TRBJ2-1; 11 bases are a match to TRBD2. Looked up from germline, CDR1 is GTSNPN and CDR2 is SVGIG (reference sequence). This CDR3 contains 15 residues. The V and J ends lost 1 base and 10 bases, in that order; junction bases with no gene match: 9. Combining the CDR3 with reference TRBV30 and TRBJ2-1 gives the whole variable domain SQTIHQWPATLVQPVGSPLSLECTVEGTSNPNLYWYRQAAGRGLQLLFYSVGIGQISSEVPQNLSASRPQDRQFILSSKKLLLSDSGFYLCAWSGGLAGGREQFFGPGTRLTVL.

The chain is built from TRBV19 and TRBJ2-2, with TRBD1 identical over 8 bases. The CDR3 spans 15 residues. V dropped 4 bases and J dropped 3; count of bases not matched to a gene: 4. Germline assignment: CDR1 LNHDA and CDR2 SQIVND (reference sequence). As DNA, the CDR3 is TGTGCCAGTAGTAAGGGACAGGACTACACCGGGGAGCTGTTTTTT. Its protein is CASSKGQDYTGELFF.

The chain recombines TRBV6-5 with TRBJ2-3, with 7 bases identical to TRBD1. Germline V gives CDR1 MNHEY, CDR2 SVGAGI. This CDR3 is 15 amino acids long. The V gene end was trimmed by 7 bases and the J gene end by 1 base; junction bases not matched to a gene: 8. CDR3 nucleotide sequence: TGTGCCAGCAATAACCGACAGGGCCGCACAGATACGCAGTATTTT. As protein: CASNNRQGRTDTQYF.